This T cell receptor beta chain was identified in a study of T cell responses to AZD1222 COVID-19 vaccine. Findings and caveats of the study: Nearly half of spike-specific TCRs reportedly go after variant regions that carry no mutations. Among vaccine-associated CD4 TCRs, coverage spanned spike, with dominance at 160-218 and 743-854.

The CDR3 has 16 residues. Germline CDR1 is SEHNR and CDR2 is FQNEAQ (reference sequence). Trimming removed 1 base at V and 8 bases at J, with 20 bases between. Points on this clone: Its antigen is currently unknown.

Measured with immunoSEQ multiplex PCR; TCRdb has only the in-frame clones, and not every one. Among 70,000 to 95,000 clones listed, approximately 88% were seen once. The rearrangement links TRBV7-9 to TRBJ1-2; D is undetermined. This receptor was taken from an adult who received the AZD1222 COVID-19 vaccine. Specimen: peripheral blood, collected 28 days after the second AZD1222 dose. CDR3 DNA sequence: TGTGCCAGCAGCTTAGGGGCGGACGGAGGCTTGGGAGGCTACACCTTC. Encoded protein: CASSLGADGGLGGYTF.